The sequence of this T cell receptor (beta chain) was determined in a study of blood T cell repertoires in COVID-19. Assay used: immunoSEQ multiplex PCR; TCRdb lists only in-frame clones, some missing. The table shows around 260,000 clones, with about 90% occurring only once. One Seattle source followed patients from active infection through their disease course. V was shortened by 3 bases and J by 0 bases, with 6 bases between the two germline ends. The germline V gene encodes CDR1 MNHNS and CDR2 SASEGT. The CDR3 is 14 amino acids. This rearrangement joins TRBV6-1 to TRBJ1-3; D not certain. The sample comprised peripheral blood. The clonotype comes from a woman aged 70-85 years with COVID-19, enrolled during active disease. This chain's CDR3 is CASSEASSGNTIYF. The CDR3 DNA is TGTGCCAGCAGTGAGGCAAGCTCTGGAAACACCATATATTTT.